This T cell receptor beta chain was sequenced during a study of blood T cell repertoires in COVID-19. The CDR3 length is 17 residues. Germline loops: CDR1 SGDLS, CDR2 YYNGEE. The V and J ends lost 4 bases and 1 base, in that order; junction bases with no gene match: 9. A few counts support this clone. Produced via immunoSEQ multiplex PCR; TCRdb's table is partial and in-frame only. The sample has about 36,000 clones, approximately 80% seen once. This TCR derives from a man aged 55 to 69 with active COVID-19. The sample taken for sequencing was peripheral blood. V and J are TRBV9 and TRBJ1-4, with TRBD1 identical over 8 bases. The CDR3 nucleotides read TGTGCCAGCAGCACCCACAGGGGGTGGAAAACTAATGAAAAACTGTTTTTT. It translates to CASSTHRGWKTNEKLFF.